The sequence of this T cell receptor beta chain was determined in a study of CD8+CD57+ T cells in acquired aplastic anemia. Overall study context: Mean DNA quantity obtained from sorted CD4+ and CD8+ cells was 3 to 4 ug. Around 10 million reads were obtained on average for healthy donor CD4+ cells. Study-level results: CD8+ Simpson's diversity did not differ significantly between patients and controls. Nearly 30 was the count of CD8+ CDR3 sequences that patients shared with controls.

This CDR3 region has 13 residues. V gave up 3 bases and J gave up 4 bases; unmatched junction bases: 4. Per germline, CDR1 DFQATT and CDR2 SNEGSKA (reference sequence). Both TCR beta VDJ combination and CDR3 sequence profiling were carried out. Genomic DNA was the template for this profiling. One entry per CDR3 protein, called by TCRdb with MiXCR from the reads. Here the sample spans 74,000 or so distinct CDR3 sequences, roughly 50% being singletons. This clonotype came up once. The antigen is undetermined. The sequenced sample consisted of sorted CD4+, CD8+, or CD8+CD57+ T cells (not recorded which) from PBMCs. This TCR derives from a human donor in good health, serving as a control. This chain uses TRBV20-1 with TRBJ1-1; 8 bases agree with TRBD1. The CDR3 reads CSARSGTGTEAFF. The CDR3 DNA follows: TGCAGTGCTAGGTCCGGGACAGGCACTGAAGCTTTCTTT.